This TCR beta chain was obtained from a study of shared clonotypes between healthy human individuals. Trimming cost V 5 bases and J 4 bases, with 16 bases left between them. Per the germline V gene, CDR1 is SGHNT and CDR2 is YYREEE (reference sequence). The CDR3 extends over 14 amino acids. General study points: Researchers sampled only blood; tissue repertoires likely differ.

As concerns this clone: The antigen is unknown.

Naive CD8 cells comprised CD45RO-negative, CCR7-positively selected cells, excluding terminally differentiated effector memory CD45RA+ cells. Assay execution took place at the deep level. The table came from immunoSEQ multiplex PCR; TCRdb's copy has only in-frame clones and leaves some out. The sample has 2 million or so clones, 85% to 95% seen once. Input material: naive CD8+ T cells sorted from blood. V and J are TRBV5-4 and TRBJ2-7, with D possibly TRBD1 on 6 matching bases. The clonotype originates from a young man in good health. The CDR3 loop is CASSTFPQGYEQYF. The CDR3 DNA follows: TGTGCCAGCAGTACGTTTCCACAGGGTTACGAGCAGTACTTC.